Sequencing of this T cell receptor beta chain was carried out in a study of shared clonotypes between healthy human individuals (TCRdb year 2020). About the investigation overall: The cohort comprised a couple of women and a few men aged 18 to 49 years. Libraries were prepared and TCR repertoires were sequenced by different laboratories using diverse techniques, in order to increase sequencing depth and limit assay-specific biases. Per donor, three plates each were used for CD4 naive and CD4 memory, two for CD8 naive, and one for CD8 memory. Per donor, leukapheresis produced somewhere between about 0.94 and 9.5 billion PBMCs. To estimate repertoire size and how much clonotypes are shared between individuals, the study performed deep sequencing of blood TCR repertoires from roughly five healthy adults. Broader findings and caveats from the paper: Clonotypes shared by all four sorted-subset donors showed higher generation probabilities than non-shared clonotypes. Naive subsets generally had larger estimated clonotype richness than memory subsets. Sampling was limited to blood, and TCR repertoires in tissue likely differ from TCR repertoires in blood. Because the study included a small number of donors, the genetic and exposure-history diversity represented was limited. Rarefaction of sorted-subset datasets indicated incomplete sequencing despite the large sequencing depth. Across a handful of donors, roughly 5.4% of naive CD4, 3% to 3.5% of naive CD8, 2.3% of memory CD4, and 0.4% of memory CD8 clonotypes were shared. Pairwise subsampling led to the expectation that sequencing depth would affect the degree of clonotype sharing among donors.

The CDR3 starts with the cysteine, ends with the phenylalanine, and has 15 residues. The read is trimmed to its CDR3 DNA, 45 bases read in frame from base 1. After removal of 1 base from V and 4 bases from J, the junction retains 3 bases not matched to a gene. CDR1 LGHNA and CDR2 YNFKEQ were looked up in the germline V gene. The count of this clone is one. The antigen it binds to is not known. No quality values exist for individual bases; no much larger clone is one base distant. CD8 naive samples consisted of CD45RO-negative cells that were positively selected for CCR7, yielding a CD45RA+CCR7+ population without TemRA cells. The donors were healthy, HIV-negative adults with no recently reported acute infections or vaccinations. All donors were Caucasian adults living in Nashville, Tennessee, USA. Blood was obtained by leukapheresis, after which PBMCs were separated by Ficoll-Histopaque density gradient centrifugation and cryopreserved in liquid nitrogen vapor phase. Purity and quantity of every magnetically sorted T cell population were checked by analytical flow cytometry. Genomic DNA was isolated from each sorted fraction and quantified by UV absorbance on a Nanodrop 2000c.

TCR CDR3 regions were amplified from genomic DNA by multiplex PCR using the deep immunoSEQ assay. Extracted genomic DNA from each cell subset was spread evenly across all wells of several immunoSEQ 96-well plates, with each plate serving as a replicate. For sorted subsets, approximately 210 ng of genomic DNA, equivalent to some 30,000 T cell genomes, went into each replicate PCR. Purified libraries were quantified with a Qubit 3.0 fluorometer, sized on a Bioanalyzer 2100, and re-quantified with the KAPA Library Quantification kit. Each immunoSEQ 96-well plate was sequenced on its own single-read 150-cycle Illumina NextSeq 550 flow cell. In the source study's methods: Because only junctional sequences without quality scores were contained in the immunoSEQ output, filtering matching that applied to full-length reads could not be performed. Sequences were annotated with PyIR, a Python wrapper for IgBLAST v1.9, and V/J genes and CDR3 were assigned using IMGT germline references. Any read was removed if the V/J assignment was weak (E-value above 1e-6), the CDR3 was missing, or the read contained stop codons, out-of-frame junctions, or ambiguous translated residues. V3J clonotypes were defined by identical inferred V gene, J gene, and CDR3 amino acid sequence. To compute the percentage overlap between repertoires, the number of shared unique clonotypes was divided by the size of the smaller repertoire. Richness of each repertoire was evaluated using RTK rarefaction, the Chao1 estimator, and Recon v2.1 estimates of unobserved clonotypes. For all TCRbeta clonotypes obtained by the gDNA method from a handful of donors, generation probabilities were computed with OLGA. The table was pulled from immuneACCESS by TCRdb, which kept in-frame rearrangements only. Such tables lose some clones; where checked, under half of the loss comes from unresolved V genes, and the rest has no known cause. Clonal size and the V and J genes are those of that table, whereas D and trimming came from the DNA. The sample profile shows more than 2 million clones; about 93% of them were found once. Around 1.7% of the sample is in the top ten clones.

The TCR sequence derives from a man in his late teens or twenties in good health. Some clones in this sample may be carry-over from other donors' samples. The V and J genes are TRBV4-2 and TRBJ2-2, and 7 junctional nucleotides match TRBD2. The sample was naive CD8+ T cells from PBMCs. The intended sense of this specimen's cell subset or site label: CD45RA+CCR7+. Read as DNA, the sequence is TGTGCCAGCAGCCAAGTAGGCGGGAGCACCGGGGAGCTGTTTTTT. Translated, this gives CASSQVGGSTGELFF.